The 30 T cell receptor beta chains presented below share a single source sample, sequenced in a study of early T cells in non-severe SARS-CoV-2 infection. Each CDR3 protein is one row after TCRdb ran MiXCR on the 5' RACE reads. The table shows tens of thousands of distinct CDR3 sequences, with 6% to 8.5% occurring only once. Sequencing was done on a sample of whole blood. Source of these receptors: an adult who was a healthcare worker with PCR-confirmed SARS-CoV-2 infection or an uninfected control (not recorded which).

This clonotype was counted ten times or more. The gene calls are TRBV7-9 and TRBJ2-7; 11 bases are shared with TRBD2. Germline CDR1 reads SEHNR; CDR2 reads FQNEAQ (reference sequence). V was pared by 3 bases and J by 5 bases, with 6 bases of the junction left unmatched. There are 15 residues in the CDR3. As DNA, the CDR3 is TGTGCCAGCAGCTTCCTACTAGCGGGAGAAAACGAGCAGTACTTC. Residues: CASSFLLAGENEQYF.

This clonotype was seen a handful of times. The V call is TRBV6-5, the J call TRBJ2-1; D unclear. This CDR3 is built from 13 residues. V gave up 4 bases and J gave up 4 bases, with 8 bases separating them. CDR1 and CDR2 from the germline V gene are MNHEY and SVGAGI. The CDR3 reads CASSSSNYNEQFF. The CDR3 DNA follows: TGTGCCAGCAGTTCCTCGAATTACAATGAGCAGTTCTTC.

This clonotype turned up a few times. The chain links TRBV30 to TRBJ2-7; TRBD1 is a possible D gene (6 bases). This CDR3 comprises 12 residues. Trimming took 4 bases from V and 7 from J, leaving 14 bases between them. Germline lookup yields CDR1 GTSNPN and CDR2 SVGIG (reference sequence). The CDR3 loop reads CAWTPGAEEQYF. In DNA, the CDR3 is TGTGCCTGGACTCCAGGGGCGGAGGAGCAGTACTTC.

This clonotype was detected a few times. The genes are TRBV27 and TRBJ1-5; unclear D gene. The germline CDR1 and CDR2 sequences are MNHEY and SMNVEV (reference sequence). V lost 5 bases and J 2 bases, leaving 10 bases between the germline ends. The CDR3 runs to 14 residues. CDR3 nucleotide sequence: TGTGCCAGCAGTCTTCTGAGGGGCAATCAGCCCCAGCATTTT. It is translated as CASSLLRGNQPQHF.

Here the CDR3 reads CASSLPGLRKAFF. In DNA form, the CDR3 reads TGTGCCAGCAGTCTTCCGGGACTCCGGAAAGCTTTCTTT. The rearrangement uses TRBV28 and TRBJ1-1, with a tentative D call TRBD1 (5 bases). Trimming removed 5 bases at V and 9 bases at J, with 16 bases between. The V gene's germline CDR1 is MDHEN and CDR2 SYDVKM. CDR3 length: 13 residues. Based on the CDR3 plus reference TRBV28 and TRBJ1-1, the full variable domain is DVKVTQSSRYLVKRTGEKVFLECVQDMDHENMFWYRQDPGLGLRLIYFSYDVKMKEKGDIPEGYSVSREKKERFSLILESASTNQTSMYLCASSLPGLRKAFFGQGTRLTVV.

This clonotype was observed at least ten times. V is TRBV13 and J is TRBJ2-7, with D tentatively TRBD2 (6 bases). Germline assignment: CDR1 PRHDT and CDR2 FYEKMQ (reference sequence). The CDR3 length is 14 residues. Deletions cut 5 bases from V and 5 bases from J, with 16 bases between. For the CDR3, the DNA is TGTGCCAGCAGCCTCTCCGGGGGTCGGAACGAGCAGTACTTC. Residues: CASSLSGGRNEQYF.

This clonotype came up a few times. The rearrangement links TRBV29-1 to TRBJ2-7, with D possibly being TRBD1 (5 bases). The CDR3 is 13 amino acids. V lost 8 bases and J 0 bases, leaving 14 bases between the germline ends. Per the germline V gene, CDR1 is SQVTM and CDR2 is ANQGSEA. CDR3 in DNA: TGCAGCACTCGGAAGGGGCCCTCCTACGAGCAGTACTTC. As protein: CSTRKGPSYEQYF.

This chain connects TRBV7-3 to TRBJ2-5; perhaps D is TRBD1 or TRBD2 (5 bases each). There are 13 residues in the CDR3. V was trimmed by 0 bases and J by 5 bases, leaving 7 bases between them. The germline V gene has CDR1 SGHTA and CDR2 FQGTGA. CDR3: CASSLTGAETQYF. In nucleotides, the CDR3 is TGTGCCAGCAGCTTAACCGGGGCGGAGACCCAGTACTTC.

This clonotype was counted many times. The chain employs TRBV30 and TRBJ2-7; 9 bases fit TRBD1. Germline assignment: CDR1 GTSNPN and CDR2 SVGIG (reference sequence). CDR3 size: 12 residues. V dropped 5 bases and J dropped 9; count of bases not matched to a gene: 8. The CDR3 here is CAWSGTGLGQYF. The CDR3 bases are TGTGCCTGGTCCGGGACAGGGTTGGGGCAGTACTTC.

Note on this clonotype: An end of the junction differs from the germline gene, which may be a read error. This chain joins TRBV7-9 and TRBJ1-5; 10 bases are a match to TRBD1. From germline, CDR1 is SEHNR and CDR2 FQNEAQ (reference sequence). This CDR3 has 15 amino acids. Written as DNA, the CDR3 is TGTGCCAGCAGCTCGACAGGGGGCGGCAACCAGCCCCAGCATTTT. Encoded protein: CASSSTGGGNQPQHF.

This clonotype was found many times. The gene calls are TRBV27 and TRBJ2-5, with 10 bases matching TRBD1. The CDR3 is made up of 15 amino acids. V was pared by 1 base and J by 3 bases, with 2 bases of the junction left unmatched. CDR1 is MNHEY and CDR2 is SMNVEV in the germline V gene (reference sequence). CDR3 coding DNA: TGTGCCAGCAGTTTATTGGGGACAGGGGAAGAGACCCAGTACTTC. It translates to CASSLLGTGEETQYF.

Details on this clonotype: This sequence may be a read error, since a much larger clone differs from it by one base. This rearrangement joins TRBV14 to TRBJ1-1, with 7 nucleotides matching TRBD1. This CDR3 region has 15 residues. CDR1 is SGHDN, CDR2 FVKESK, per germline. Losses at the gene ends were 3 bases for V and 4 bases for J; bases not matched to a gene: 8. Here the CDR3 reads CASSQARGRPTEAFF. The CDR3 DNA reads as TGTGCCAGCAGCCAGGCCAGGGGGAGGCCCACTGAAGCTTTCTTT.

The genes are TRBV7-7 and TRBJ2-3; D perhaps matches TRBD2 (5 bases). Germline values: CDR1 SSHAT, CDR2 FNYEAQ (reference sequence). Trimming shortened V by 5 bases and J by 4 bases, and 13 bases separated the two germline ends. This CDR3 region has 14 residues. For the CDR3, the DNA is TGTGCCAGCAGCAGAGGGAGTTCGGCAGATACGCAGTATTTT. It codes for CASSRGSSADTQYF.

The rearrangement joins TRBV9 to TRBJ2-2, with TRBD2 identical over 8 bases. Germline loops: CDR1 SGDLS, CDR2 YYNGEE. This CDR3 has 14 residues. V was clipped by 3 bases and J by 7 bases; unmatched bases: 5. Written as DNA, the CDR3 is TGTGCCAGCAGCGGAGCGGGAGACGTCGGGGAGCTGTTTTTT. Protein product: CASSGAGDVGELFF.

This clonotype was seen a single time. The rearrangement joins TRBV20-1 to TRBJ2-7; the match to TRBD2 covers 10 bases. Germline CDR1 is DFQATT and CDR2 is SNEGSKA (reference sequence). Unmatched junction bases numbered 7, after V lost 0 bases and J lost 5 bases. The CDR3 loop spans 15 amino acids. This CDR3 reads CSARDRLAGEDEQYF. CDR3 nucleotides: TGCAGTGCTAGAGACCGCCTAGCGGGAGAAGACGAGCAGTACTTC.

This clonotype occurred a few times. The chain recombines TRBV2 with TRBJ2-4; 8 bases line up with TRBD2. V lost 6 bases and J lost 0; bases outside the gene matches: 10. The CDR3 is 17 residues long. CDR1 SNHLY and CDR2 FYNNEI come from the germline V gene. The CDR3 sequence is CASRVGLARLAKNIQYF. The CDR3 coding sequence is TGTGCCAGCAGGGTCGGACTAGCACGGTTAGCCAAAAACATTCAGTACTTC.

The chain employs TRBV20-1 and TRBJ2-7; 11 bases align to TRBD2. With V trimmed by 0 bases and J by 5 bases, 9 bases remained unmatched. The germline CDR1 and CDR2 sequences are DFQATT and SNEGSKA (reference sequence). This CDR3 region has 16 residues. CDR3 loop: CSARDRTSGPNHEQYF. The CDR3 DNA reads TGCAGTGCTAGAGATAGGACTAGCGGGCCAAACCACGAGCAGTACTTC.

This clonotype has at least ten counts. The chain employs TRBV11-2 and TRBJ2-2; D is unresolved. This CDR3 comprises 16 residues. Germline values: CDR1 SGHAT, CDR2 FQNNGV. V gave up 3 bases and J gave up 6 bases, with 17 bases separating them. The CDR3 protein is CASSFLAYSQPGELFF. CDR3 in DNA: TGTGCCAGCAGCTTCTTAGCCTATAGTCAACCCGGGGAGCTGTTTTTT. Based on the CDR3 plus reference TRBV11-2 and TRBJ2-2, the full variable domain is EAGVAQSPRYKIIEKRQSVAFWCNPISGHATLYWYQQILGQGPKLLIQFQNNGVVDDSQLPKDRFSAERLKGVDSTLKIQPAKLEDSAVYLCASSFLAYSQPGELFFGEGSRLTVL.

The DNA for the CDR3 is TGTGCCAGCGGAGGGACGGGGCAAGAGACCCAGTACTTC. It specifies CASGGTGQETQYF. The chain has TRBV2 and TRBJ2-5, with D maybe TRBD2 (6 bases). V lost 8 bases, J lost 2 bases, and 12 bases lay in between. Germline CDR1 SNHLY, CDR2 FYNNEI. The CDR3 has 13 residues.

The rearrangement joins TRBV20-1 to TRBJ2-2; 7 nucleotides agree with TRBD2. In germline, CDR1 is DFQATT, CDR2 SNEGSKA (reference sequence). The trim removed 7 bases at V and 7 bases at J, leaving 12 bases unmatched. There are 14 residues in the CDR3. CDR3 coding DNA: TGCAGTGTTTGGCCTAGCGGTACCAACGGGGAGCTGTTTTTT. Residues: CSVWPSGTNGELFF.

This clonotype has a count of ten or more. The rearrangement uses TRBV28 and TRBJ1-1; no firm D call. V lost 2 bases and J lost 1, with 8 bases in between. The germline V gene encodes CDR1 MDHEN and CDR2 SYDVKM. CDR3 length: 14 residues. CDR3 sequence: CASSLAERNTEAFF. CDR3 DNA sequence: TGTGCCAGCAGTTTAGCCGAACGGAACACTGAAGCTTTCTTT.

This sequence joins TRBV5-4 and TRBJ2-2; TRBD1 matches at 10 bases. V trimming: 4 bases; J trimming: 6 bases; junction bases outside the gene matches: 12. Germline V CDR1 and CDR2: SGHNT, YYREEE (reference sequence). This CDR3 comprises 17 residues. CDR3 protein: CASSLPGGTGVPGELFF. The CDR3 bases are TGTGCCAGCAGCCTTCCCGGGGGGACAGGGGTTCCCGGGGAGCTGTTTTTT.

This clonotype occurred a few times. This chain links TRBV28 with TRBJ2-1; D unresolved. CDR1 and CDR2 from the germline V gene are MDHEN and SYDVKM. CDR3 length: 15 amino acids. The V end was cut by 4 bases, the J end by 0 bases, with 10 bases between. The CDR3 DNA follows: TGTGCCAGCAGTTCGAGGTGGAGCTCCTACAATGAGCAGTTCTTC. Protein: CASSSRWSSYNEQFF.

The sample holds a few counts of this clonotype. V and J are TRBV4-1 and TRBJ2-7; perhaps TRBD1 as D (6 bases). This CDR3 spans 15 amino acids. CDR1 is MGHRA and CDR2 is YSYEKL in the germline V gene. Trimming cost V 1 base and J 5 bases, with 15 bases left between them. The CDR3 region has the DNA TGCGCCAGCAGCCAAGCACTCAGGGGCTTTGACGAGCAGTACTTC. It is translated as CASSQALRGFDEQYF.

Many counts were recorded for this clonotype. The chain carries TRBV2 and TRBJ2-5; D not certain. Germline loops: CDR1 SNHLY, CDR2 FYNNEI. V lost 0 bases, J lost 8 bases, and 4 bases lay in between. The CDR3 consists of 11 residues. CDR3 in amino acids: CASSEAFTQYF. The CDR3 nucleotides are TGTGCCAGCAGTGAAGCGTTTACCCAGTACTTC.

There are many counts of this clonotype. J is TRBJ1-2 and V is TRBV20-1; tentative D call: TRBD1 (5 bases). The CDR3 extends over 13 amino acids. Germline V gives CDR1 DFQATT, CDR2 SNEGSKA (reference sequence). The V end lost 6 bases, the J end lost 2 bases, and 13 bases lay between the germline ends. In DNA, the CDR3 is TGCAGTGCCCGAGGAGGGACGAACTATGGCTACACCTTC. Translated, it gives CSARGGTNYGYTF.

In this sample, this clonotype turned up many times. The chain recombines TRBV28 with TRBJ1-6, with D maybe TRBD1 (5 bases). V was clipped by 7 bases and J by 9 bases, with 16 bases between them. Germline CDR1 MDHEN, CDR2 SYDVKM. The CDR3 is 14 residues long. The CDR3 sequence: CASTAGGGSSPLHF. The CDR3, as DNA: TGTGCCAGCACCGCGGGGGGAGGTAGTTCACCCCTCCACTTT.

This clonotype was detected ten times or more. V gene TRBV7-2 combines with J gene TRBJ2-5; TRBD2 agrees at 12 bases. CDR3 size: 15 residues. From germline, CDR1 is SGHTA and CDR2 FQGNSA. V trimming: 5 bases; J trimming: 2 bases; junction bases outside the gene matches: 3. The chain's CDR3 is CASSPGLAGQETQYF. The CDR3 DNA follows: TGTGCCAGCAGCCCAGGACTAGCGGGACAAGAGACCCAGTACTTC.

The table lists this clonotype with many counts. The chain employs TRBV16 and TRBJ2-3; 13 bases align to TRBD2. Germline-derived CDR1 and CDR2 are KGHSY and FQNENV. The CDR3 length is 16 residues. The V gene end was trimmed by 3 bases and the J gene end by 6 bases; junction bases not matched to a gene: 6. CDR3 region: CASSHLLAGGSDTQYF. CDR3 coding DNA: TGTGCCAGCAGCCACCTACTAGCGGGAGGGTCCGATACGCAGTATTTT.

The genes are TRBV7-2 and TRBJ1-3; no reliable D call. From germline, CDR1 is SGHTA and CDR2 FQGNSA. V lost 2 bases, J lost 0 bases, and 11 bases lay in between. The CDR3 sequence is 16 residues long. The CDR3 loop reads CASSLSSGSSGNTIYF. CDR3 nucleotide sequence: TGTGCCAGCAGCTTATCATCGGGTTCCTCTGGAAACACCATATATTTT.